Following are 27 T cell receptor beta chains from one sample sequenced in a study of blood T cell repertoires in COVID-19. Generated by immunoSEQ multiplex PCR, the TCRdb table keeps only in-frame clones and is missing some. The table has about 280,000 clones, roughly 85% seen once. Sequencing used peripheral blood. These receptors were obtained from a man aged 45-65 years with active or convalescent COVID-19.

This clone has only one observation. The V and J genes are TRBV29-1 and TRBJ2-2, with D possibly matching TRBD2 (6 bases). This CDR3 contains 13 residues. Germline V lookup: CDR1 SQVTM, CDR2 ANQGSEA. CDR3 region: CSFRETNTGELFF. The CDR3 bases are TGCAGTTTCCGGGAGACGAACACCGGGGAGCTGTTTTTT.

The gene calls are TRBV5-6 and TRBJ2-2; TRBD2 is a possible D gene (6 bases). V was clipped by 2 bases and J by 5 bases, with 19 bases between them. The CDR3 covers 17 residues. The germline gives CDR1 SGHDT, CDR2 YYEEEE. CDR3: CASSFFEAGWVTGELFF. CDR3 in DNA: TGTGCCAGCAGCTTTTTTGAGGCGGGATGGGTTACCGGGGAGCTGTTTTTT.

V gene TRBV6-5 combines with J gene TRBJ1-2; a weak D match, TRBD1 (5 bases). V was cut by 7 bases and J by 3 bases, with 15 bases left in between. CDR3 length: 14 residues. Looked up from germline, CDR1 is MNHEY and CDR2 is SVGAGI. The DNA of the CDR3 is TGTGCCAGCACTTCGGTGGACAACTACTATGGCTACACCTTC. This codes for CASTSVDNYYGYTF.

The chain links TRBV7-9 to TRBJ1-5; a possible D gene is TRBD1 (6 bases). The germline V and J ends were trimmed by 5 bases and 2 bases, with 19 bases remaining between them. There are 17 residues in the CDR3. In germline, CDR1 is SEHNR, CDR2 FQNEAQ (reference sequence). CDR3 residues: CASSPDQGLGGNQPQHF. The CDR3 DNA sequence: TGTGCCAGCAGCCCGGATCAGGGGCTGGGAGGCAATCAGCCCCAGCATTTT.

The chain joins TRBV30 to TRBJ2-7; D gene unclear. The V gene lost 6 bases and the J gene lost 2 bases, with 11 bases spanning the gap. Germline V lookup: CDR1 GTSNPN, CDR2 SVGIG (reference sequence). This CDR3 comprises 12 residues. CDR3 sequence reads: CACITETYEQYF. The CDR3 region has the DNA TGTGCCTGTATTACGGAGACCTACGAGCAGTACTTC.

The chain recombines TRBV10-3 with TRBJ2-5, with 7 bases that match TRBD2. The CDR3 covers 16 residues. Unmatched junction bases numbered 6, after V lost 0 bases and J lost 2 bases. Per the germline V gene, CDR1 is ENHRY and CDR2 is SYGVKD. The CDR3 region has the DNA TGTGCCATCAGTGAGTCAGTGGGCGGGGGTCAAGAGACCCAGTACTTC. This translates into CAISESVGGGQETQYF.

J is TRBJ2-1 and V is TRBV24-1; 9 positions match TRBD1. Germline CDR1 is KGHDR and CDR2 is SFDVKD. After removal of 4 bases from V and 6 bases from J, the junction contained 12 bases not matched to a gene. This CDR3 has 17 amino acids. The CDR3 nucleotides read TGTGCCACCAGTGAACCGCCCGGGACAGGGAGGAGCAATGAGCAGTTCTTC. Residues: CATSEPPGTGRSNEQFF.

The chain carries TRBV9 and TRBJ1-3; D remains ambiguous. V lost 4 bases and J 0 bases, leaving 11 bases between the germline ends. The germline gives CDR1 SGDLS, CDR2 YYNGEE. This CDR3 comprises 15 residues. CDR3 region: CASSQTIDSGNTIYF. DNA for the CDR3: TGTGCCAGCAGCCAGACAATTGACTCTGGAAACACCATATATTTT.

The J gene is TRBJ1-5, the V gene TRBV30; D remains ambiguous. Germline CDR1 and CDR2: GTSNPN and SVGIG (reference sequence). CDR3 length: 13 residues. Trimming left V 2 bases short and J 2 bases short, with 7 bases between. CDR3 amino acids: CAWSTRRNQPQHF. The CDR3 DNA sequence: TGTGCCTGGAGTACCAGGCGCAATCAGCCCCAGCATTTT.

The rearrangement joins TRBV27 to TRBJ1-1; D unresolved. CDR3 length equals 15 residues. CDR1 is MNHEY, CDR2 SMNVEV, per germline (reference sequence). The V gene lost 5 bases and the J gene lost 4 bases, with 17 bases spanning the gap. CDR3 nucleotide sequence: TGTGCCAGCAGTCAGGCTCAGGTTTTGCTCACTGAAGCTTTCTTT. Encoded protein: CASSQAQVLLTEAFF.

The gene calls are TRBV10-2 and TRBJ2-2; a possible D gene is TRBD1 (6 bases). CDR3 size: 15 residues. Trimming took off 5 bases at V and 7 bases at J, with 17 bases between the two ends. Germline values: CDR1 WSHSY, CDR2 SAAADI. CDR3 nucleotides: TGCGCCAGCAGTAGACAGGTCGAGGTCAGCGGGGAGCTGTTTTTT. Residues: CASSRQVEVSGELFF.

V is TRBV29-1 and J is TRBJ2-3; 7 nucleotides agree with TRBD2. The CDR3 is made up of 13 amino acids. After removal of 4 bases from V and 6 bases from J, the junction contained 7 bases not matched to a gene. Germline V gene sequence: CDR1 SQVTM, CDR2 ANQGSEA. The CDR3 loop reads CSVGASGSDTQYF. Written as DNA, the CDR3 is TGCAGCGTTGGGGCTAGCGGTAGTGATACGCAGTATTTT.

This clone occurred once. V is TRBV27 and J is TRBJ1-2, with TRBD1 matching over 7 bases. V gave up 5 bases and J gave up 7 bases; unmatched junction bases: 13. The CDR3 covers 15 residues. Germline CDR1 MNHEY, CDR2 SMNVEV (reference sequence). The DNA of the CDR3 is TGTGCCAGCAGTAACCGCAGGACAGGTATATCTGGCTACACCTTC. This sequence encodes CASSNRRTGISGYTF.

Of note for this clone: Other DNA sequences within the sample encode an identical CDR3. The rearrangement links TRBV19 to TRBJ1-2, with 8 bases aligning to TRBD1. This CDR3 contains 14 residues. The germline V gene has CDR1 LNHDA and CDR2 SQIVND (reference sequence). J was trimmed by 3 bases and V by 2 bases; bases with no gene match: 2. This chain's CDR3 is CASSITGGDYGYTF. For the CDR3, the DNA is TGTGCCAGTAGTATAACAGGGGGAGACTATGGCTACACCTTC.

CDR3 nucleotides: TGTGCCACCGCCGGGACAGGGAATGAAAAACTGTTTTTT. Its translation is CATAGTGNEKLFF. The chain combines TRBV19 with TRBJ1-4; 9 bases agree with TRBD1. The germline gives CDR1 LNHDA, CDR2 SQIVND (reference sequence). The CDR3 loop spans 13 amino acids. The J segment lost 5 bases and the V segment lost 10 bases, leaving 5 bases of the junction unmatched.

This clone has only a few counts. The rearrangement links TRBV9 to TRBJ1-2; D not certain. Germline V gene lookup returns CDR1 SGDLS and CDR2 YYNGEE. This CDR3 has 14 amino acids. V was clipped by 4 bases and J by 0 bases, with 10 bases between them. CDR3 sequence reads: CASSPAGANYGYTF. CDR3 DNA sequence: TGTGCCAGCAGCCCCGCCGGAGCTAACTATGGCTACACCTTC.

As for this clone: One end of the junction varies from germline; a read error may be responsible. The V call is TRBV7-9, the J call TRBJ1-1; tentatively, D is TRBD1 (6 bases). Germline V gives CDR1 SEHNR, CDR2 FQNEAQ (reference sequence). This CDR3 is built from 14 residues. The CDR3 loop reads CASSLWDTNAEAFF. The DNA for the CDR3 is TGTGCCAGCAGCCTATGGGACACGAACGCTGAAGCTTTCTTT.

CDR3 sequence: CSGMGRGNTEAFF. CDR3 nucleotides: TGCAGCGGCATGGGCAGGGGGAACACTGAAGCTTTCTTT. The chain carries TRBV29-1 and TRBJ1-1, with a tentative D call TRBD1 (6 bases). The CDR3 length is 13 residues. Germline assignment: CDR1 SQVTM and CDR2 ANQGSEA. V was cut by 7 bases and J by 1 base, with 13 bases left in between.

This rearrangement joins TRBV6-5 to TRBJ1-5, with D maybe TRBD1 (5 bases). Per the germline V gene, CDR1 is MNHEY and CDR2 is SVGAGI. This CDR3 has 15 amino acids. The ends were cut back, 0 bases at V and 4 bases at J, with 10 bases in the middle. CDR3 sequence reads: CASSYSSGRNQPQHF. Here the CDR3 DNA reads TGTGCCAGCAGTTACTCGTCAGGGAGGAATCAGCCCCAGCATTTT.

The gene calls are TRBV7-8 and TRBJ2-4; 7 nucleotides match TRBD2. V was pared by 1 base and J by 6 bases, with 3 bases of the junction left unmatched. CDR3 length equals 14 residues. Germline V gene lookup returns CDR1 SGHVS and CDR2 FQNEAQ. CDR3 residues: CASSLGGRANIQYF. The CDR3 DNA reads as TGTGCCAGCAGCTTAGGAGGGAGGGCAAACATTCAGTACTTC.

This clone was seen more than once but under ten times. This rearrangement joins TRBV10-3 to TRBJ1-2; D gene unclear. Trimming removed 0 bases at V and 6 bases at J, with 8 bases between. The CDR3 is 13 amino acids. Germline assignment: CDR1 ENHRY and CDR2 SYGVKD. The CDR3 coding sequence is TGTGCCATCAGTGAGTCGCAAACACATGGCTACACCTTC. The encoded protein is CAISESQTHGYTF.

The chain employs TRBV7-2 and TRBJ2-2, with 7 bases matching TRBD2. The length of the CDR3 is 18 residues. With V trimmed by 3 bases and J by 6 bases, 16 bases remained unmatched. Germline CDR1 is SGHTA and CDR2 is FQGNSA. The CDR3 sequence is CASSFGSAGRGYAGELFF. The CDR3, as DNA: TGTGCCAGCAGCTTTGGTTCAGCGGGAAGAGGGTATGCCGGGGAGCTGTTTTTT.

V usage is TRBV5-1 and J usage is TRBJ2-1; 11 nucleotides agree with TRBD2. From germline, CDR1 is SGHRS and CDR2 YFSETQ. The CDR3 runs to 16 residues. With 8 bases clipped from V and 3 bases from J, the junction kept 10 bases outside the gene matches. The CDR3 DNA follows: TGCGCCAGTAGAAGGGTCGGGACTAGCGGCTACAATGAGCAGTTCTTC. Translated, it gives CASRRVGTSGYNEQFF.

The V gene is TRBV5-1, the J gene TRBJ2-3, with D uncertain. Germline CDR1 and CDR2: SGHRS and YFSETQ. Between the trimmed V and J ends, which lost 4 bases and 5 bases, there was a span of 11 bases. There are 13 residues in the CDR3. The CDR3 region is CASSRAERDTQYF. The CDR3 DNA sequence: TGCGCCAGCAGCCGAGCTGAGAGAGATACGCAGTATTTT. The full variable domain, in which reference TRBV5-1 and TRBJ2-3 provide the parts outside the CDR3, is KAGVTQTPRYLIKTRGQQVTLSCSPISGHRSVSWYQQTPGQGLQFLFEYFSETQRNKGNFPGRFSGRQFSNSRSEMNVSTLELGDSALYLCASSRAERDTQYFGPGTRLTVL.

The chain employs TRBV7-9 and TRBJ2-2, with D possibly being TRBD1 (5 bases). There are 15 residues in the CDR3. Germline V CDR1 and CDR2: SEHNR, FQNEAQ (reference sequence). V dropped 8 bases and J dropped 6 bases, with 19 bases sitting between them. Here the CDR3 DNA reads TGTGCCAGCGCTCGTCTAAACAGGCAGGCCGGGGAGCTGTTTTTT. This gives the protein CASARLNRQAGELFF.

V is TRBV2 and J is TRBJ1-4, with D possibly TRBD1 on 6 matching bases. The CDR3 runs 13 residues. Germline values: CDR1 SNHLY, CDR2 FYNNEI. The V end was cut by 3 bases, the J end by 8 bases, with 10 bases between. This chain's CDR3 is CASSDTGQEKLFF. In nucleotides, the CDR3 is TGTGCCAGCAGTGACACAGGACAGGAAAAACTGTTTTTT.

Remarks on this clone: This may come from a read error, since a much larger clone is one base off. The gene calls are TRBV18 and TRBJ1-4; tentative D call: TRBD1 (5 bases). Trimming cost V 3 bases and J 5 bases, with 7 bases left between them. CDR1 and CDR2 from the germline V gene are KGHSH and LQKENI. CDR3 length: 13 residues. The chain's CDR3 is CASSPNRNEKLFF. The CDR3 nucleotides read TGTGCCAGCTCACCGAACAGGAATGAAAAACTGTTTTTT.